These T cell receptor beta chains were read from a single sample in a study of metastatic and nonmetastatic thyroid tumors. TCRdb re-clonotyped the PCR reads through MiXCR. The repertoire consists of roughly 20,000 clones, with around 20% occurring once and the leading ten covering roughly 2.8%. Sequenced sample: adjacent normal tissue. The receptor source for this set is a male donor with papillary thyroid cancer or a benign thyroid nodule (not recorded which). Some clones in this sample may be carry-over from other donors' samples. The CDR3 runs from the conserved cysteine through the conserved F or W. A D gene is named only where the DNA matches it firmly. A row's size may be missing; if present it is once, few, many or a size class.

TRBV6-1	TRBD2	TRBJ2-7	15	few	CASSRTSAVSYEQYF	TGTGCCAGCAGCCGAACTAGCGCGGTCTCCTACGAGCAGTACTTC
TRBV13	TRBD2	TRBJ2-3	18	.	CASSLTSGGALGSDTQYF	TGTGCCAGCAGCCTTACTAGCGGGGGGGCTCTCGGCTCAGATACGCAGTATTTT
TRBV7-8	.	TRBJ2-2	18	.	CASSLQVVPGLGTGELFF	TGTGCCAGCAGCTTACAGGTGGTGCCGGGACTCGGCACCGGGGAGCTGTTTTTT
TRBV2	TRBD1	TRBJ1-2	14	few	CASSELGQGGDYTF	TGTGCCAGCAGTGAACTTGGACAGGGTGGCGACTACACCTTC
TRBV6-5	.	TRBJ2-7	17	medium-sized	CASSYSRQADNSYEQYF	TGTGCCAGCAGTTACTCCAGGCAGGCAGACAACTCCTACGAGCAGTACTTC
TRBV5-1	.	TRBJ1-4	15	once	CASSLAWATNEKLFF	TGTGCCAGCAGCTTGGCATGGGCAACTAATGAAAAACTGTTTTTT
TRBV28	.	TRBJ1-2	16	few	CASSSLDFDRNYGYTF	TGTGCCAGCAGTTCCCTAGACTTCGACAGGAACTATGGCTACACCTTC
TRBV5-1	.	TRBJ2-3	13	.	CASLKRPTDTQYF	TGCGCCAGCTTAAAAAGGCCCACAGATACGCAGTATTTT
TRBV5-1	.	TRBJ2-5	14	.	CASGNDCRQETQYF	TGCGCCAGCGGCAACGATTGTCGGCAAGAGACCCAGTACTTC
TRBV12-3/TRBV12-4	TRBD1	TRBJ1-1	15	medium-sized	CASNQAGTGGREAFF	TGTGCCAGCAATCAAGCCGGGACAGGAGGCCGTGAAGCTTTCTTT
TRBV12-3/TRBV12-4	TRBD1	TRBJ1-4	17	few	CAISPGGQVFTNEKLFF	TGTGCCATCAGCCCCGGGGGACAGGTGTTTACTAATGAAAAACTGTTTTTT
TRBV20-1	TRBD2	TRBJ2-2	17	many	CSAPTVGSGTDTGELFF	TGCAGTGCTCCCACTGTGGGTAGCGGGACTGACACCGGGGAGCTGTTTTTT
TRBV5-6	TRBD1	TRBJ1-4	14	many	CASSRTGSGEKLFF	TGTGCCAGCAGCCGGACAGGGAGCGGAGAAAAACTGTTTTTT
TRBV27	TRBD2	TRBJ2-3	17	many	CASSPPSGLDGTDTQYF	TGTGCCAGCAGTCCCCCGTCGGGACTAGATGGCACAGATACGCAGTATTTT
TRBV7-8	TRBD2	TRBJ2-5	17	many	CASSLVASGNIWETQYF	TGTGCCAGCAGCTTAGTGGCTAGCGGGAATATATGGGAGACCCAGTACTTC
TRBV6-1	TRBD2	TRBJ2-3	12	many	CASRTSGDTQYF	TGTGCCAGCCGAACTAGCGGAGATACGCAGTATTTT
TRBV7-2	TRBD2	TRBJ2-1	14	many	CASSPGTSGSSPLF	TGTGCCAGCAGCCCGGGGACTAGCGGGTCATCCCCCCTCTTC
TRBV24-1	.	TRBJ2-7	13	.	CATSDFEGVRQYF	TGTGCCACCAGTGATTTCGAGGGGGTGAGGCAGTACTTC
TRBV7-9	TRBD1	TRBJ1-2	16	many	CASAGTGGNYNYGYTF	TGTGCCAGCGCCGGGACAGGGGGCAATTATAACTATGGCTACACCTTC
TRBV4-2	.	TRBJ2-7	12	many	CASSQDSYEQYF	TGTGCCAGCAGCCAAGACAGCTACGAGCAGTACTTC
TRBV7-9	.	TRBJ1-5	12	many	CASSSNAQPQHF	TGTGCCAGCAGCTCGAACGCTCAGCCCCAGCATTTT
TRBV7-8	.	TRBJ1-1	16	.	CASSLLGRGGVTEAFF	TGTGCCAGCAGCTTATTAGGGAGGGGAGGCGTAACTGAAGCTTTCTTT
TRBV12-3/TRBV12-4	TRBD2	TRBJ2-7	15	few	CASSRGGSGTWEQYF	TGTGCCAGCAGCCGCGGCGGTAGCGGGACCTGGGAGCAGTACTTC
TRBV11-2	.	TRBJ1-5	15	medium-sized	CASSSTEYSNQPQHF	TGTGCCAGCAGCTCGACAGAGTATAGCAATCAGCCCCAGCATTTT
TRBV7-7	TRBD2	TRBJ2-3	14	.	CASSQTSGGDTQYF	TGTGCTAGCAGCCAGACTAGCGGTGGTGATACGCAGTATTTT
TRBV7-3	TRBD1	TRBJ2-2	16	.	CASIFGQGGDAGELFF	TGTGCCAGCATCTTCGGACAGGGAGGAGACGCCGGGGAGCTGTTTTTT
TRBV6-5	.	TRBJ1-2	16	.	CASSYTSQGGVDGYTF	TGTGCCAGCAGTTACACCTCACAGGGAGGGGTTGATGGCTACACCTTC
TRBV12-3/TRBV12-4	TRBD2	TRBJ2-1	14	medium-sized	CASSLTSGVNEQFF	TGTGCCAGCAGTTTAACCAGCGGGGTCAATGAGCAGTTCTTC
TRBV27	TRBD2	TRBJ2-3	15	medium-sized	CASSLDSGRSDTQYF	TGTGCCAGCAGTTTGGATAGCGGGAGGTCAGATACGCAGTATTTT
TRBV3-1	TRBD1	TRBJ2-7	17	few	CASSRGPWTGGRYEQYF	TGTGCCAGCAGTCGGGGACCGTGGACAGGGGGCCGCTACGAGCAGTACTTC
TRBV2	TRBD1	TRBJ1-2	16	.	CASRGGQGVRNYGYTF	TGTGCCAGCAGGGGGGGACAGGGAGTTCGGAACTATGGCTACACCTTC
TRBV11-1	.	TRBJ2-3	15	.	CASILAWQWKDTQYF	TGTGCCAGCATCTTAGCGTGGCAGTGGAAGGATACGCAGTATTTT
TRBV18	TRBD1	TRBJ2-2	16	many	CASSPPGQLDTGELFF	TGTGCCAGCTCACCACCGGGACAGCTGGACACCGGGGAGCTGTTTTTT
TRBV6-1	.	TRBJ2-5	12	medium-sized	CASSWRAETQYF	TGTGCCAGCAGTTGGAGGGCCGAGACCCAGTACTTC
TRBV9	TRBD2	TRBJ2-2	16	many	CASSVPLSGAVGELFF	TGTGCCAGCAGCGTCCCCCTTAGCGGGGCTGTCGGGGAGCTGTTTTTT
TRBV7-3	.	TRBJ2-1	14	few	CASSPLGRGNEQFF	TGTGCCAGCAGCCCTTTAGGACGGGGAAATGAGCAGTTCTTC
TRBV6-5	.	TRBJ2-1	14	many	CASSYQRGPNEQFF	TGTGCCAGCAGTTACCAGAGAGGACCCAATGAGCAGTTCTTC
TRBV5-4	.	TRBJ2-3	14	many	CASSLPPSTDTQYF	TGTGCCAGCAGCTTGCCTCCAAGTACAGATACGCAGTATTTT
TRBV10-2	.	TRBJ1-2	16	many	CASSEKITLPLYGYTF	TGCGCCAGCAGTGAGAAAATAACCCTCCCCCTCTATGGCTACACCTTC
TRBV19	TRBD2	TRBJ2-3	15	many	CASSDSSGIVDTQYF	TGTGCCAGTAGTGATTCTAGCGGGATCGTAGATACGCAGTATTTT
TRBV28	.	TRBJ1-1	15	.	CASNPHREGNTEAFF	TGTGCCAGCAATCCCCACAGGGAGGGGAACACTGAAGCTTTCTTT
TRBV5-1	.	TRBJ2-3	15	.	CASSLGSQGPGTQYF	TGCGCCAGCAGCTTGGGGTCACAGGGACCCGGTACGCAGTATTTT
TRBV4-2	.	TRBJ1-2	18	many	CASSQEEVPIGGDHGYTF	TGTGCCAGCAGCCAAGAGGAAGTTCCTATCGGGGGGGACCATGGCTACACCTTC
TRBV6-1	.	TRBJ1-5	14	few	CASREGHQNQPQHF	TGTGCCAGCAGGGAGGGACACCAAAATCAGCCCCAGCATTTT
TRBV7-2	.	TRBJ2-2	10	.	CSSPPGDLFF	TGTTCCAGCCCCCCCGGGGATCTGTTTTTT
TRBV9	.	TRBJ1-1	15	.	CASSVILGGDTEAFF	TGTGCCAGCAGCGTAATTCTAGGGGGTGACACTGAAGCTTTCTTT
TRBV19	.	TRBJ1-1	13	many	CASTLTVNTEAFF	TGTGCCAGTACCCTCACGGTGAACACTGAAGCTTTCTTT
TRBV7-2	TRBD1	TRBJ2-5	16	many	CASSSQQGATGETQYF	TGTGCCAGCAGCTCCCAACAGGGGGCCACGGGAGAGACCCAGTACTTC
TRBV12-3/TRBV12-4	TRBD2	TRBJ2-3	17	many	CASSLGTSGRALDTQYF	TGTGCCAGCAGTCTGGGGACTAGCGGGAGGGCCCTAGATACGCAGTATTTT
TRBV27	.	TRBJ2-2	14	few	CASSLMDNTGELFF	TGTGCCAGCAGTTTAATGGATAACACCGGGGAGCTGTTTTTT
TRBV30	.	TRBJ2-3	17	many	CAWSWKLPIPSTDTQYF	TGTGCCTGGAGTTGGAAACTGCCCATCCCTAGCACAGATACGCAGTATTTT
TRBV20-1	.	TRBJ2-3	15	.	CSANAGTNHADTQYF	TGCAGTGCCAATGCCGGGACGAATCACGCAGATACGCAGTATTTT
TRBV6-1	.	TRBJ1-2	14	medium-sized	CASKGQASNYGYTF	TGTGCCAGCAAGGGTCAGGCCTCTAACTATGGCTACACCTTC